A single sample gave rise to the 16 T cell receptor beta chains below, sequenced in a study of technical replicates of blood from a handful of donors. The table came from immunoSEQ multiplex PCR; TCRdb's copy has only in-frame clones and leaves some out. The sample lists roughly 71,000 clones, nearly 97% occurring once. Material: T cells isolated from PBMCs. The source is a human donor in good health.

This clone was counted between two and nine times. The chain carries TRBV5-1 and TRBJ1-4, with 7 bases that match TRBD1. In germline, CDR1 is SGHRS, CDR2 YFSETQ. V gave up 2 bases and J gave up 7 bases; unmatched junction bases: 17. The length of the CDR3 is 18 residues. In DNA form, the CDR3 reads TGCGCCAGCAGCTTCTACCCCCCTAACAGGGGTCAAAGTGAAAAACTGTTTTTT. It is translated as CASSFYPPNRGQSEKLFF.

The V call is TRBV2, the J call TRBJ1-2; D is unresolved. Germline values: CDR1 SNHLY, CDR2 FYNNEI. Trimming stripped 4 bases from V and 5 bases from J, with 8 bases between. This CDR3 region has 12 residues. Written as DNA, the CDR3 is TGTGCCAGCAGTGTTTCTGAGTATGGCTACACCTTC. Translation gives CASSVSEYGYTF.

The V gene is TRBV2, the J gene TRBJ2-2, with 11 bases identical to TRBD2. Germline V gene lookup returns CDR1 SNHLY and CDR2 FYNNEI. V was pared by 9 bases and J by 4 bases, with 1 base of the junction left unmatched. The CDR3 has 13 residues. CDR3 DNA: TGTGCCAGTAGCGGGAGGGGCACCGGGGAGCTGTTTTTT. The encoded protein is CASSGRGTGELFF.

The chain links TRBV9 to TRBJ2-3, with 9 positions matching TRBD2. Germline V gene data show CDR1 as SGDLS and CDR2 as YYNGEE. There are 16 residues in the CDR3. The V gene end was trimmed by 1 base and the J gene end by 6 bases; junction bases not matched to a gene: 9. The CDR3 coding sequence is TGTGCCAGCAGCGTAACGGGCGGGAGGGCCGCGGATACGCAGTATTTT. Translating it yields CASSVTGGRAADTQYF.

This chain links TRBV11-2 with TRBJ2-5, with 8 bases identical to TRBD2. The CDR3 has 14 residues. The V segment lost 5 bases and the J segment 4 bases; nucleotides outside the gene matches: 6. CDR1 and CDR2 from the germline V gene are SGHAT and FQNNGV. The CDR3 protein is CASSPGLAGETQYF. CDR3 sequence (DNA): TGTGCCAGCAGCCCAGGACTAGCTGGAGAGACCCAGTACTTC. Variable domain in full (rest from reference TRBV11-2 and TRBJ2-5): EAGVAQSPRYKIIEKRQSVAFWCNPISGHATLYWYQQILGQGPKLLIQFQNNGVVDDSQLPKDRFSAERLKGVDSTLKIQPAKLEDSAVYLCASSPGLAGETQYFGPGTRLLVL.

Only a few counts were recorded for this clone. The chain uses TRBV6-5 and TRBJ1-1; a weak D match, TRBD1 (5 bases). Germline CDR1 is MNHEY and CDR2 is SVGAGI. Trimming removed 2 bases at V and 1 base at J, with 5 bases between. The CDR3 is 13 amino acids. The CDR3 loop is CASSYDRNTEAFF. The CDR3 nucleotides read TGTGCCAGCAGTTACGACAGGAACACTGAAGCTTTCTTT.

CDR3 in DNA: TGCGCCAGCAGACAAACAGGGGGCTGGTATGGCTACACCTTC. This gives the protein CASRQTGGWYGYTF. The chain uses TRBV5-1 and TRBJ1-2, with 9 bases lining up with TRBD1. The trim removed 5 bases at V and 5 bases at J, leaving 7 bases unmatched. This CDR3 has 14 residues. Germline CDR1 is SGHRS and CDR2 is YFSETQ.

This chain uses TRBV10-3 with TRBJ2-1; 8 bases line up with TRBD2. CDR3 length: 16 residues. Losses at the gene ends were 1 base for V and 6 bases for J; bases not matched to a gene: 8. Germline V CDR1 and CDR2: ENHRY, SYGVKD. The CDR3 reads CAISELSGLASNEQFF. The CDR3 DNA reads as TGTGCCATCAGTGAGTTATCCGGACTAGCTAGCAATGAGCAGTTCTTC.

The V and J genes are TRBV6-1 and TRBJ2-1; 8 positions agree with TRBD1. The CDR3 is 15 amino acids. V shed 4 bases and J 8 bases; nucleotides not matched to a gene: 10. Germline CDR1 and CDR2: MNHNS and SASEGT. In DNA, the CDR3 is TGTGCCAGCAGTGGCGAGAGACAGGGGTTTCATGAGCAGTTCTTC. Protein: CASSGERQGFHEQFF.

V and J are TRBV5-6 and TRBJ2-7; TRBD1 might be the D (6 bases). V lost 4 bases to trimming and J lost 2 bases, with 19 bases between them. Germline-derived CDR1 and CDR2 are SGHDT and YYEEEE. The CDR3 spans 16 residues. The CDR3 loop is CASSRPLGGSAYEQYF. The CDR3, as DNA: TGTGCCAGCAGCCGACCCCTAGGGGGTTCCGCCTACGAGCAGTACTTC.

The chain couples TRBV6-1 to TRBJ2-2; D is possibly TRBD2 (6 bases). The ends were cut back, 6 bases at V and 1 base at J, with 9 bases in the middle. The CDR3 is 14 residues long. The germline gives CDR1 MNHNS, CDR2 SASEGT. The CDR3 protein is CASSGGGNTGELFF. As DNA, the CDR3 is TGTGCCAGCAGCGGGGGTGGGAACACCGGGGAGCTGTTTTTT.

DNA for the CDR3: TGTGCCAGCAGCTTAGAGGGTCGACAGGGGAACTATGGCTACACCTTC. Translated: CASSLEGRQGNYGYTF. The chain uses TRBV11-3 and TRBJ1-2; TRBD1 agrees at 8 bases. The CDR3 has 16 residues. The germline gives CDR1 SGHNT, CDR2 YENEEA. With 0 bases clipped from V and 2 bases from J, the junction kept 5 bases outside the gene matches.

The rearrangement links TRBV6-4 to TRBJ2-1; 13 bases match TRBD2. The CDR3 has 15 residues. Trimming at V came to 0 bases and at J to 12 bases, leaving 5 bases not matched to a gene. CDR1 is MRHNA, CDR2 SNTAGT, per germline. The DNA of the CDR3 is TGTGCCAGCAGTGACTCTGGGACTAGCGGGGTTTGGCAGTTCTTC. It codes for CASSDSGTSGVWQFF.

The CDR3 bases are TGTGCCAGCAGGGGACAGGGGCTCGTGACTAATGAAAAACTGTTTTTT. Residues: CASRGQGLVTNEKLFF. The rearrangement links TRBV6-6 to TRBJ1-4; 10 nucleotides line up with TRBD1. The V segment lost 6 bases and the J segment 2 bases; nucleotides outside the gene matches: 6. The CDR3 spans 16 residues. Germline assignment: CDR1 MNHNY and CDR2 SVGAGI (reference sequence).

This clone was recorded once. The chain couples TRBV28 to TRBJ2-5; D is perhaps TRBD1 (6 bases). There are 14 residues in the CDR3. V was pared by 7 bases and J by 5 bases, with 17 bases between. Per germline, CDR1 MDHEN and CDR2 SYDVKM. The CDR3 DNA is TGTGCCAGCACCAACGGCCCAGGGGTGGAGACCCAGTACTTC. This gives the protein CASTNGPGVETQYF.

This sequence joins TRBV9 and TRBJ2-7; 7 nucleotides line up with TRBD2. The germline V gene has CDR1 SGDLS and CDR2 YYNGEE. V was pared by 4 bases and J by 6 bases, with 13 bases of the junction left unmatched. The CDR3 contains 15 residues. CDR3 residues: CASSSSGTHRPEQYF. DNA of the CDR3: TGTGCCAGCAGCTCCAGCGGGACTCACAGGCCCGAGCAGTACTTC.